This is a list of T cell receptor beta chains from one sample in a study of T-cell reconstitution after alpha-beta-depleted transplantation in children. TCRdb passed the PCR reads through MiXCR, listing each CDR3 protein once. The data contain fewer than 1 million distinct CDR3 sequences, about 16% of them singletons. The sequencing here drew on PBMCs, mostly from graft donor cells, taken 360 days after TCRalphabeta/CD19-depleted stem cell transplant. These receptors all stem from a male patient aged 10-17 years who had a stem cell transplant for acute lymphoblastic leukemia, so the T cells may come from the graft donor. Both conserved end residues are trimmed from each CDR3.

j_gene | v_gene | CDR3aa
TRBJ2-1 | TRBV9 | ASSVLGTDNEQF
TRBJ2-3 | TRBV12-3/TRBV12-4 | ASSVRRLAGGLDTQY
TRBJ1-1 | TRBV19 | ASSIWGSVNTEAF
TRBJ2-1 | TRBV7-3 | ASSPTAGTYNEQF
TRBJ2-1 | TRBV7-9 | ASSLMLATKLMEEQF
TRBJ2-3 | TRBV7-8 | ASSSFTGTSGPDTQY
TRBJ2-7 | TRBV29-1 | SVAVGSYEQY
TRBJ2-1 | TRBV5-1 | ASSQLAGGVNEQF
TRBJ2-7 | TRBV15 | ATSRYNGAYEQY
TRBJ2-1 | TRBV7-2 | ASSPELAWEQF
TRBJ2-1 | TRBV11-2 | ASSLDPRTRRF
TRBJ1-5 | TRBV4-1 | ASSEGLAVGSNQPQH
TRBJ2-7 | TRBV7-9 | ASSLTTGDEQY
TRBJ2-7 | TRBV7-9 | ASTPWASGSPEQY
TRBJ2-5 | TRBV11-2 | ASSDRLTQY
TRBJ2-1 | TRBV7-6 | ASSFPGSEQF
TRBJ1-1 | TRBV6-5 | ASSYYLDRWNTEAF
TRBJ2-7 | TRBV4-2 | ASSQTGLAVSSYEQY
TRBJ2-7 | TRBV29-1 | SVDREGHYEQY
TRBJ2-5 | TRBV21-1 | ASTRRETQY
TRBJ2-2 | TRBV11-3 | ASSQAGHGELF
TRBJ1-5 | TRBV19 | ASRDRRSNQPQH
TRBJ2-1 | TRBV20-1 | SARDTRGLYNEQF
TRBJ2-1 | TRBV25-1 | ASSKLAGVAEQF
TRBJ2-7 | TRBV9 | ASSVRLAAAEQY
TRBJ2-1 | TRBV11-3 | ASSLEGLAPYNEQF
TRBJ2-1 | TRBV29-1 | SVVIRTTGEQF
TRBJ2-1 | TRBV3-1 | ASSQALAGGPHNEQF
TRBJ2-5 | TRBV2 | ASSDDSQETQY
TRBJ2-2 | TRBV11-3 | ASSPRTNGELF
TRBJ2-7 | TRBV4-1 | ASSQGGLAATSYEQY
TRBJ2-5 | TRBV27 | ASSPIGPKETQY
TRBJ2-7 | TRBV6-5 | ASSYGPAGGHEQY
TRBJ1-1 | TRBV15 | ATSRRTAEAF
TRBJ2-6 | TRBV2 | ASREGARANVLT
TRBJ2-1 | TRBV11-2 | ASLRAAFPNEQF
TRBJ2-5 | TRBV4-1 | ASSQGGSPGGTQY
TRBJ2-7 | TRBV10-2 | ASSVLGREQY
TRBJ2-1 | TRBV11-1 | ASSLTYSSEQSLYNEQF
TRBJ2-1 | TRBV12-3/TRBV12-4 | ASTFKSSYNEQF
TRBJ2-3 | TRBV5-8 | ATSLFADTQY
TRBJ2-2 | TRBV10-2 | ASSGLAGLTGELF
TRBJ2-1 | TRBV29-1 | SVEGWERGPYNEQF
TRBJ2-7 | TRBV7-9 | ASSSPWVAGVDAQY
TRBJ2-3 | TRBV2 | ASRADRGTDTQY
TRBJ2-1 | TRBV7-6 | ASSPGVAPNQANEQF
TRBJ2-7 | TRBV4-1 | ASSQGPLAPKQY
TRBJ2-4 | TRBV18 | ASLLSGSQNIQY